The clone carrying this TCR beta chain was seen more than once but under ten times. Its target is unknown. This sample is part of a study of blood T cells in healthy people across ages. A second about 6 to 12 cycle PCR used barcoded and J-beta primers. TCRdb reprocessed the 5' RACE reads via MiXCR and lists one record per CDR3 protein. The sample includes a few hundred thousand distinct CDR3 sequences, roughly half of them seen just once. This CDR3 is built from 15 residues. The V and J ends lost 6 bases and 3 bases respectively, with 18 bases between them. General study results and limits: Among T cells, TCR beta diversity per million cells dropped roughly linearly as age rose.

The V call is TRBV12-3 or TRBV12-4, the J call TRBJ2-7, with a possible D match to TRBD1 (5 bases). The source is a man in his fifties or sixties in good health. Sequences were obtained from blood. The CDR3 sequence: CASRVDTSPLYEQYF. Written as DNA, the CDR3 is TGTGCCAGCAGAGTGGACACCTCCCCCCTCTACGAGCAGTACTTC.